This TCR beta chain appears in the sequencing data of a study of blood T cell repertoires in COVID-19. Background on the study: Acute and convalescent COVID-19 specimens originated in the United States, Italy and Spain. From T cells, B-cell-depleted T cells, or PBMCs came the material, which was cDNA or gDNA.

In the original analysis: Amplification from reference gene primers served as the basis for estimated nucleated cell counts. The protocol was immunoSEQ multiplex PCR, while the TCRdb copy is restricted to in-frame clones and leaves out a portion. V and J calls and clone size are given by that table; D and trimming were obtained from the DNA. The table records roughly 250,000 clones, more than 65% of them present only once. Trimming shortened V by 7 bases and J by 0 bases, and 15 bases separated the two germline ends. The germline CDR1 and CDR2 sequences are MDHEN and SYDVKM. The CDR3 sequence is 15 residues long.

The TCR was taken from a woman in her thirties or forties with active or convalescent COVID-19. The chain couples TRBV28 to TRBJ1-1; TRBD1 might be the D (6 bases). What was sequenced was peripheral blood. The CDR3 loop reads CASTKGGRLNTEAFF. CDR3 in DNA: TGTGCCAGCACCAAAGGGGGACGGTTGAACACTGAAGCTTTCTTT.